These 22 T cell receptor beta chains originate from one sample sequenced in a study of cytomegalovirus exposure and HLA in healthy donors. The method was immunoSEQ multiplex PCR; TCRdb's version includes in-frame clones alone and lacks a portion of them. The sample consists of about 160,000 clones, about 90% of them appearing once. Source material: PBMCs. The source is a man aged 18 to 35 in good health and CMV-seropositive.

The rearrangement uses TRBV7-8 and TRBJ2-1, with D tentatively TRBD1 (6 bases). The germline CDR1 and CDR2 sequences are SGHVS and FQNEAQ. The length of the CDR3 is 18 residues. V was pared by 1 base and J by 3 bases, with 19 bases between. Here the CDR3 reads CASSLEIVGYRVYNEQFF. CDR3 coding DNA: TGTGCCAGCAGCTTAGAGATCGTTGGCTACAGGGTCTACAATGAGCAGTTCTTC. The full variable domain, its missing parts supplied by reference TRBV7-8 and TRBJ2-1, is GAGVSQSPRYKVAKRGQDVALRCDPISGHVSLFWYQQALGQGPEFLTYFQNEAQLDKSGLPSDRFFAERPEGSVSTLKIQRTQQEDSAVYLCASSLEIVGYRVYNEQFFGPGTRLTVL.

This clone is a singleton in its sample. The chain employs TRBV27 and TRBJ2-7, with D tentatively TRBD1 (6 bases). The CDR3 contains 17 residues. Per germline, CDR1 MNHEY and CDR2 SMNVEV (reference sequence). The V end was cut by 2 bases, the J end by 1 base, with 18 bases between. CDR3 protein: CASSLGIYYRDSYEQYF. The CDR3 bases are TGTGCCAGCAGTTTAGGAATCTATTACAGGGATTCCTACGAGCAGTACTTC.

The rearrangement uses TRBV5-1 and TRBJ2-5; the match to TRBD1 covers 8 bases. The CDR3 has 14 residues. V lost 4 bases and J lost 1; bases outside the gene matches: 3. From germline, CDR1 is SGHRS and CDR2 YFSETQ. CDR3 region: CASSRQGPQETQYF. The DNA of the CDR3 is TGCGCCAGCAGCCGACAGGGGCCCCAAGAGACCCAGTACTTC.

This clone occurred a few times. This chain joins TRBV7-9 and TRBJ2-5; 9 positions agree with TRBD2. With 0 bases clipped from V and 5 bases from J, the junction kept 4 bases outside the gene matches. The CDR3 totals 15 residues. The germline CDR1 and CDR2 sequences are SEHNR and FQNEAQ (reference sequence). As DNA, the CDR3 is TGTGCCAGCAGCTTAGCGCTAGCGGGATACGAGACCCAGTACTTC. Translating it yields CASSLALAGYETQYF.

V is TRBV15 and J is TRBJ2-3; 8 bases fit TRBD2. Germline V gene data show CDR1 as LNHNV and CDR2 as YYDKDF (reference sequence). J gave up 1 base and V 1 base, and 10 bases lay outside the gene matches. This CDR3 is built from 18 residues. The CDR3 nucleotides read TGTGCCACCAGCAGAGTGGAGGCGGGAGGCGGGGGCACAGATACGCAGTATTTT. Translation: CATSRVEAGGGGTDTQYF.

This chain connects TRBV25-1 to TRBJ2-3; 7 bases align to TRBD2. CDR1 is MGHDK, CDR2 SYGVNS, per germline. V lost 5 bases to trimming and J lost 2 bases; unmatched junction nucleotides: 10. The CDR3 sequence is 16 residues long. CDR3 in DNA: TGTGCCAGCAGTCGGGGGGAGGGCAAGCTCACAGATACGCAGTATTTT. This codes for CASSRGEGKLTDTQYF.

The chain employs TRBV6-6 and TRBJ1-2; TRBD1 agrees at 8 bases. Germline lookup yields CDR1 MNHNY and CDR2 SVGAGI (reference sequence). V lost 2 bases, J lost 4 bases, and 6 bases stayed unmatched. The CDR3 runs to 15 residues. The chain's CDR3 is CASSYTGQEAYGYTF. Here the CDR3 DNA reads TGTGCCAGCAGTTACACGGGACAGGAAGCCTATGGCTACACCTTC.

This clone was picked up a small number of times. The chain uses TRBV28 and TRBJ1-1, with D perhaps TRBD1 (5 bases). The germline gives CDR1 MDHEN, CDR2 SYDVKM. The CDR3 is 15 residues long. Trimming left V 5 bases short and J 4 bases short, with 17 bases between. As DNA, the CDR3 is TGTGCCAGCAGTGATCCTCTAATTGGGGCCACTGAAGCTTTCTTT. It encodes CASSDPLIGATEAFF.

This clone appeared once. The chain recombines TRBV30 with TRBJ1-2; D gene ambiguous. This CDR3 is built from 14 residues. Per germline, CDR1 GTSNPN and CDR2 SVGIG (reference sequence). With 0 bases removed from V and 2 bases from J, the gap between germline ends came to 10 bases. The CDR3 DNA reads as TGTGCCTGGAGTGTAGACACATTAAACTATGGCTACACCTTC. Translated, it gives CAWSVDTLNYGYTF.

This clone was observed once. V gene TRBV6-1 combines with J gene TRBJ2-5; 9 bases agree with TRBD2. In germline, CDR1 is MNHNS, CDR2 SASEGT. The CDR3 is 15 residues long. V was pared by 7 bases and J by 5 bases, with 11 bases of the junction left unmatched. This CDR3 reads CASTRPGLAGETQYF. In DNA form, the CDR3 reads TGTGCCAGCACCCGCCCGGGACTAGCTGGGGAGACCCAGTACTTC.

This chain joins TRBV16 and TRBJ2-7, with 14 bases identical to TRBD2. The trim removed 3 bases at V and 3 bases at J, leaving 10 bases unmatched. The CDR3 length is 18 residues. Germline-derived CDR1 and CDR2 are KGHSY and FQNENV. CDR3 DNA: TGTGCCAGCAGCCACCTGGACGGAGGGACTAGCGGGGGCTACGAGCAGTACTTC. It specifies CASSHLDGGTSGGYEQYF.

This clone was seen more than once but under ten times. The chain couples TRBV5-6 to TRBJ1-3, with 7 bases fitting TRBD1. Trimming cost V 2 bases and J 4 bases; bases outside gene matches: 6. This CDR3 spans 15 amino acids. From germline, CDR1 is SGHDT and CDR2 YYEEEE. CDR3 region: CASSFVTGSGNTIYF. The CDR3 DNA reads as TGTGCCAGCAGCTTTGTGACAGGGTCCGGAAACACCATATATTTT. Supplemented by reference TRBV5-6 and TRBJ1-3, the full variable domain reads DAGVTQSPTHLIKTRGQQVTLRCSPKSGHDTVSWYQQALGQGPQFIFQYYEEEERQRGNFPDRFSGHQFPNYSSELNVNALLLGDSALYLCASSFVTGSGNTIYFGEGSWLTVV.

The CDR3 bases are TGTGCCATCAGTGAAAGGACAGGGGGTAACTATGGCTACACCTTC. This sequence encodes CAISERTGGNYGYTF. This chain joins TRBV10-3 and TRBJ1-2, with 10 bases matching TRBD1. The germline CDR1 and CDR2 sequences are ENHRY and SYGVKD. The V gene end was trimmed by 3 bases and the J gene end by 1 base; junction bases not matched to a gene: 2. The CDR3 runs to 15 residues.

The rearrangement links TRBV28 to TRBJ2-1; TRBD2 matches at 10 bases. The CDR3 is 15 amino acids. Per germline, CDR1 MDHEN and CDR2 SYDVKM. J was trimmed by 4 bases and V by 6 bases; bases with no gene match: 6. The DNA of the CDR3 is TGTGCCAGCAGCTACGCTAGCGGGAGTTACAATGAGCAGTTCTTC. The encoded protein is CASSYASGSYNEQFF. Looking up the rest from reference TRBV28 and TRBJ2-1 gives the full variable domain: DVKVTQSSRYLVKRTGEKVFLECVQDMDHENMFWYRQDPGLGLRLIYFSYDVKMKEKGDIPEGYSVSREKKERFSLILESASTNQTSMYLCASSYASGSYNEQFFGPGTRLTVL.

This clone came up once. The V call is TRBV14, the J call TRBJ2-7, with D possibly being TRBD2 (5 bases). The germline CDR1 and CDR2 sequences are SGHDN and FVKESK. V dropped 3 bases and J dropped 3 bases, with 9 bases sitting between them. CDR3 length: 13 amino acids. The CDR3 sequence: CASSHWENYEQYF. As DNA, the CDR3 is TGTGCCAGCAGCCACTGGGAGAACTACGAGCAGTACTTC.

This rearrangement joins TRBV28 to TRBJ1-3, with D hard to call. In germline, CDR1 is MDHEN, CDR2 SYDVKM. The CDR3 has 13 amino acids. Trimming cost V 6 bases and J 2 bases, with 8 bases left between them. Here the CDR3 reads CASSRGPGNTIYF. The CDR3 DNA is TGTGCCAGCAGCCGCGGGCCTGGAAACACCATATATTTT.

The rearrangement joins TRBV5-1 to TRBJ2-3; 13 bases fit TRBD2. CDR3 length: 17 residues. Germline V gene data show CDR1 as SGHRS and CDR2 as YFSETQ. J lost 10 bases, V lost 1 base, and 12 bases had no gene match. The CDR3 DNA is TGCGCCAGCAGCTTGACTAGCGGGAGGGCCGGGTCTGTAGCGCAGTATTTT. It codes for CASSLTSGRAGSVAQYF. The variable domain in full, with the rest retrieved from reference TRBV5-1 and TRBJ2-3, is KAGVTQTPRYLIKTRGQQVTLSCSPISGHRSVSWYQQTPGQGLQFLFEYFSETQRNKGNFPGRFSGRQFSNSRSEMNVSTLELGDSALYLCASSLTSGRAGSVAQYFGPGTRLTVL.

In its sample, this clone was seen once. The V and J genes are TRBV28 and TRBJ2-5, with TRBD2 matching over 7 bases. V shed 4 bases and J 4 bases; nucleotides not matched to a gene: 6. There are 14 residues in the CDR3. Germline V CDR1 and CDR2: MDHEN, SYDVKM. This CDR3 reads CASSYGGGPETQYF. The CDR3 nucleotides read TGTGCCAGCAGTTACGGGGGAGGGCCAGAGACCCAGTACTTC.

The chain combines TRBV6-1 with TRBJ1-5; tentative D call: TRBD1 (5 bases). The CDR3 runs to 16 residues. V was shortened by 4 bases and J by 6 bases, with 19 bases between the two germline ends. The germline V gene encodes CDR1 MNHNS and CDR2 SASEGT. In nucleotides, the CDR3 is TGTGCCAGCAGTGGCCGGAGAAACACGGGGGGTCAGCCCCAGCATTTT. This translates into CASSGRRNTGGQPQHF.

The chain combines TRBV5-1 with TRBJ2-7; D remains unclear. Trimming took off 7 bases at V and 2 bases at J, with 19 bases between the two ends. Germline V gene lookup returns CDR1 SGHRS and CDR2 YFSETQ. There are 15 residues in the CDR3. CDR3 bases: TGCGCCAGCTCATCCCCCGGAGAGTACGCCTACGAGCAGTACTTC. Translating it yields CASSSPGEYAYEQYF.

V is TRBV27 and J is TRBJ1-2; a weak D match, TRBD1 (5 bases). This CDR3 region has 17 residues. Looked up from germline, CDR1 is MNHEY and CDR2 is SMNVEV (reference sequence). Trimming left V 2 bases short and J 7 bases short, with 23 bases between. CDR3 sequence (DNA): TGTGCCAGCAGTTTAAGATTGAGGACGGGGGTAGGGTCTGGCTACACCTTC. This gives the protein CASSLRLRTGVGSGYTF.

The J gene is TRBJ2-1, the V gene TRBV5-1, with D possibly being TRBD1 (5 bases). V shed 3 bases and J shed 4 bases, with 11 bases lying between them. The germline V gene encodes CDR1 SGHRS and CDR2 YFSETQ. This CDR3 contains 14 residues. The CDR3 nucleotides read TGCGCCAGCAGCTGGAGAACAGGTTACAATGAGCAGTTCTTC. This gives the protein CASSWRTGYNEQFF.